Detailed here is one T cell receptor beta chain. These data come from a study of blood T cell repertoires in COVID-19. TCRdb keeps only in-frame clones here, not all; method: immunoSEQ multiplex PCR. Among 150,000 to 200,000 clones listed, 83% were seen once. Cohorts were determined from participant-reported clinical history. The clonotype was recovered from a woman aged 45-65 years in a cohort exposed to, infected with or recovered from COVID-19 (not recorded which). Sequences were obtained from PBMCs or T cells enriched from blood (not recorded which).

CDR3 amino acids: CASSYSRLNDQPQHF. CDR3 sequence (DNA): TGTGCCAGCAGTTACTCGAGACTCAACGATCAGCCCCAGCATTTT. J is TRBJ1-5 and V is TRBV6-5; D unclear. This CDR3 has 15 residues. Deletions cut 0 bases from V and 5 bases from J, with 11 bases between. Per germline, CDR1 MNHEY and CDR2 SVGAGI.